One T cell receptor beta chain is described in this entry. The data derive from a study of regulatory T cells in long-lasting Graves disease. Regarding time point: newly diagnosed GD, antithyroid drugs for less than 3 months. Scientists built the TCR library using RNA that was extracted from PBMCs. Library construction for TCR beta used iRepertoire HTBI primers and Arm-PCR of CDR3 regions. TCRdb passed the multiplex PCR reads through MiXCR, listing each CDR3 protein once. This sample yields 350,000 to 400,000 distinct CDR3 sequences, of which under 20% are seen a single time; just over 20% belongs to the top ten. V lost 6 bases and J lost 0; bases outside the gene matches: 7. This CDR3 comprises 16 residues. Germline V CDR1 and CDR2: PRHDT, FYEKMQ (reference sequence). This sample was shared with a second study, whose subject was T cells in Graves' hyperthyroidism and ophthalmopathy.

The chain joins TRBV13 to TRBJ1-4; 7 nucleotides agree with TRBD1. The sample was peripheral blood mononuclear cells (PBMCs), taken at new diagnosis, from a patient treated with antithyroid drugs. This receptor was identified in a woman aged 18-29 years with Graves disease. This chain's CDR3 is CASRQGTAATNEKLFF. The DNA for the CDR3 is TGTGCCAGCAGGCAGGGGACAGCTGCAACTAATGAAAAACTGTTTTTT.